Listed below are T cell receptor beta chains from one sample, sequenced in a study of sequential checkpoint blockade in melanoma. The repertoire was sequenced with immunoSEQ multiplex PCR; TCRdb's copy has only in-frame clones and lacks some. The table records 26,000 or so clones, 85% to 90% of them present only once. The specimen comprised CD8+ T cells sorted from blood (inferred from file names), sampled from a patient given nivolumab and ipilimumab in sequence. These receptors all stem from a human donor with melanoma. Each CDR3 is given with its conserved first and last residue. Some rows mark clone size as missing; the rest say once, few, many or name a class of expanded clone.

TRBV4-3	large	TRBJ2-3	CASSQDRVGVRYF
TRBV6-5	NA	TRBJ1-2	CASSEGASGGYTF
TRBV7-2	NA	TRBJ1-2	CASSFSHLLTYNYGYTF
TRBV4-1	NA	TRBJ1-1	CASSSPGARTEAFF
TRBV15	once	TRBJ1-5	CATSTFIGGGSEQPQHF
TRBV5-1	NA	TRBJ2-2	CASSWIGGLTGELFF
TRBV10-3	NA	NA	CAISAATSGSFTYEQYF
TRBV14	NA	TRBJ2-5	CASSQDGQKETQYF
TRBV5-8	NA	TRBJ2-3	CASTDRYRTDTQYF
TRBV7-3	NA	TRBJ1-2	CASSSGNGYTF
TRBV4-3	NA	TRBJ2-5	CASSQGDSQETQYF
TRBV4-1	once	TRBJ1-2	CASSQVPGDYGYTF
TRBV20-1	NA	TRBJ1-5	CSARSGQPQHF
TRBV29-1	NA	TRBJ1-2	CSVEDWGTGVYGYTF
TRBV7-6	NA	TRBJ1-1	CASSSGQGRNTEAFF
TRBV6-5	few	TRBJ2-3	CASSVLDSDTQYF